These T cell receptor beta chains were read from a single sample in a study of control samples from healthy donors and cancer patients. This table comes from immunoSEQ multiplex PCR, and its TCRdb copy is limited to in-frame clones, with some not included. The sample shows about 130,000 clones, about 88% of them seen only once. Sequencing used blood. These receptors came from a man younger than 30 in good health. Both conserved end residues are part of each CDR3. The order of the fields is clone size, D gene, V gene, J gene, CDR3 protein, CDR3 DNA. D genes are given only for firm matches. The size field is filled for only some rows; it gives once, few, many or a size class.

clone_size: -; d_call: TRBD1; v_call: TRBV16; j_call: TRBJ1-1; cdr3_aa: CASSHISGGTEAFF; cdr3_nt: TGTGCCAGCAGTCACATTTCAGGGGGCACTGAAGCTTTCTTT
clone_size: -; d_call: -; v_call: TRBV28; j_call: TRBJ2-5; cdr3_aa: CASTVLPERKGETQYF; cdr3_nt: TGTGCCAGCACCGTCCTCCCAGAGCGAAAGGGGGAGACCCAGTACTTC
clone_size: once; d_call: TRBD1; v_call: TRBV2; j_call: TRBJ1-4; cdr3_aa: CASSGQGFEKLFF; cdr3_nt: TGTGCCAGCAGCGGACAGGGATTTGAAAAACTGTTTTTT
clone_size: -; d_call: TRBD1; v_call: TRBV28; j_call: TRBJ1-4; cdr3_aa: CASSLQGAGEKLFF; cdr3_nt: TGTGCCAGCAGCTTACAGGGGGCGGGAGAAAAACTGTTTTTT
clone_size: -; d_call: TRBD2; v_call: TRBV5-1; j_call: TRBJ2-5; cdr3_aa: CASSSYLADEETQYF; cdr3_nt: TGCGCCAGCAGCTCGTATCTAGCGGATGAAGAGACCCAGTACTTC
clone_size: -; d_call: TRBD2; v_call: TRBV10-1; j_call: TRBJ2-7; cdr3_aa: CASSAGTSGYEQYF; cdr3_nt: TGCGCCAGCAGTGCTGGGACTAGCGGTTACGAGCAGTACTTC
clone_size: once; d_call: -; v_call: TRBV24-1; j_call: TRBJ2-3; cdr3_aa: CATSDRGSTDTQYF; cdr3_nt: TGTGCCACCAGTGATCGGGGAAGTACAGATACGCAGTATTTT
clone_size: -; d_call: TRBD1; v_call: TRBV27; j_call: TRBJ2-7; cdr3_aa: CASSPRDRPTYEQYF; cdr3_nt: TGTGCCAGCAGTCCTCGGGACAGACCAACCTACGAGCAGTACTTC
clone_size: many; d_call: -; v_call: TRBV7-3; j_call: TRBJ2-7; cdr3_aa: CASSPGSHGPYEQYF; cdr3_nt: TGTGCCAGCAGCCCAGGTTCACATGGACCCTACGAGCAGTACTTC
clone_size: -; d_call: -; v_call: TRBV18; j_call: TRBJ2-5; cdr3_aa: CASSPAYRETQYF; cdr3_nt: TGTGCCAGCTCACCAGCCTACCGGGAGACCCAGTACTTC
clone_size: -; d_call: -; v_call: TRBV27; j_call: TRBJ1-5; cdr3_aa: CASRGRNSNQPQHF; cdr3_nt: TGTGCCAGCAGGGGGAGGAATAGCAATCAGCCCCAGCATTTT
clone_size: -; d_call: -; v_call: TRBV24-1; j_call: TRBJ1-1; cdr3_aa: CATSDGGRGENTEAFF; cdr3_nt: TGTGCCACCAGTGATGGCGGACGGGGGGAGAACACTGAAGCTTTCTTT
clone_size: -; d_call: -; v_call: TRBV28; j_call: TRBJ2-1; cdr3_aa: CASNVRFDSNEQFF; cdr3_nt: TGTGCCAGCAATGTCCGGTTCGATTCCAATGAGCAGTTCTTC
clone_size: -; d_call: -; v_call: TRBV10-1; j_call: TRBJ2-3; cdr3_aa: CASSESTSGDTQYF; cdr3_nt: TGCGCCAGCAGTGAGTCGACTTCGGGGGATACGCAGTATTTT
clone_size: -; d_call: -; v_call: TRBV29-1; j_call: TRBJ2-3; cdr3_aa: CSVGRSTDTQYF; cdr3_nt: TGCAGCGTCGGCAGGAGCACAGATACGCAGTATTTT
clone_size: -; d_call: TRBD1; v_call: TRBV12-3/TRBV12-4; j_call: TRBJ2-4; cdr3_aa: CASSFVWTGRKF; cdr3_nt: TGTGCCAGCAGTTTCGTTTGGACAGGAAGAAAGTTC
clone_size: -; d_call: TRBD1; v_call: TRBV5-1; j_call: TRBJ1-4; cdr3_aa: CASSLLGGQGEKLFF; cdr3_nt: TGCGCCAGCAGCCTACTTGGCGGACAGGGCGAAAAACTGTTTTTT
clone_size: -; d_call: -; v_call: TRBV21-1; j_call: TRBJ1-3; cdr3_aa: CASSTVGRDRSASGGNTIYF; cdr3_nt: TGTGCCAGCAGCACAGTGGGGCGGGACAGAAGTGCGTCGGGAGGAAACACCATATATTTT
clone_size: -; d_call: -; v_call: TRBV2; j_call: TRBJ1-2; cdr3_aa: CASSEAMGRQGYTF; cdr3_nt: TGTGCCAGCAGTGAAGCAATGGGGCGTCAGGGCTACACCTTC
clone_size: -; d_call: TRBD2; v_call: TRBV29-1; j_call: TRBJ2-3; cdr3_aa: CSGTPGLAGGPQYF; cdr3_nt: TGCAGCGGGACCCCGGGACTAGCGGGAGGGCCCCAGTATTTT
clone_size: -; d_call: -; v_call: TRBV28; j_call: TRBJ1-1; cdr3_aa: CASILPRTSQNTEAFF; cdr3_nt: TGTGCCAGCATCTTACCCCGGACCAGCCAGAACACTGAAGCTTTCTTT
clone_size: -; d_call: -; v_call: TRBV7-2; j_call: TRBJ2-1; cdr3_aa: CASSLARENEQFF; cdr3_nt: TGTGCCAGCAGCTTAGCGCGAGAGAATGAGCAGTTCTTC